These T cell receptor beta chains were read from a single sample in a study of Tregs in tolerant kidney transplant recipients. Measured with immunoSEQ multiplex PCR; TCRdb has only the in-frame clones, and not every one. The repertoire holds 15,000 to 19,000 clones, with 53% as singletons. These receptors lack a known antigen. The source was CD4+ T cells from blood cultured with allogeneic cells, collected before the transplant. These receptors were obtained from a human patient who received a combined kidney and bone marrow transplant. The CDR3 runs from the conserved cysteine through the conserved F or W.

TRBJ1-4 | TRBV15 | CATSRDWGHAKLFF
TRBJ1-5 | TRBV18 | CASSPSIGQPQHF
TRBJ2-1 | TRBV5-1 | CASSPMELPYNEQFF
TRBJ1-6 | TRBV28 | CASSDTGLTNSPLHF
TRBJ2-3 | TRBV5-1 | CASSLGQGADTQYF
TRBJ2-7 | TRBV4-3 | CASSPLATEPYEQYF
TRBJ2-1 | TRBV5-1 | CASSFTSGGEIYNEQFF
NA | TRBV13 | CASTSWGGEQYF
TRBJ1-6 | TRBV5-1 | CASSLGGSYNSPLHF
TRBJ2-7 | TRBV4-1 | CASSQTPGTGDLYEQYF
TRBJ2-7 | TRBV5-1 | CASSSLTGAYEQYF
TRBJ2-3 | TRBV6-5 | CASSYSYRGTDTQYF
TRBJ2-7 | TRBV11-3 | CASSLAGSYEQYF
TRBJ2-1 | TRBV4-1 | CASSQEGVPPYNEQFF
TRBJ2-5 | TRBV11-3 | CASSPGVGETQYF
TRBJ1-1 | TRBV6-5 | CAGSYRENTEAFF
TRBJ1-6 | TRBV13 | CATQADRGQPLHF
TRBJ1-5 | TRBV5-4 | CASSLDYNQPQHF
TRBJ2-7 | TRBV5-1 | CASSLPGRGNEQYF
TRBJ1-6 | TRBV2 | CASNGGAGTNSPLHF
TRBJ2-1 | TRBV4-2 | CASSQRRGLATSNEQFF
TRBJ2-1 | TRBV27 | CASSSTGGPGEQFF
TRBJ2-3 | TRBV21-1 | CASSKSKTGTIDTQYF
TRBJ1-2 | TRBV6-6 | CASSPQGFHGYTF
TRBJ1-1 | TRBV7-9 | CASSLVPGGASEAFF
TRBJ1-4 | TRBV6-8 | CASSFVSRMRGKLFF
TRBJ2-7 | TRBV5-1 | CASSPGGDISYEQYF
TRBJ2-7 | TRBV7-2 | CASSPQGLAAYEQYF
TRBJ2-3 | TRBV10-3 | CAISGGLSDTQYF
TRBJ2-7 | TRBV28 | CASNKRGQATIYEQYF
TRBJ1-1 | TRBV29-1 | CSVEDPRLGGNTEAFF
TRBJ2-5 | TRBV6-1 | CASSDSWRAAETQYF
TRBJ2-3 | TRBV7-3 | CASSPGASGSTDTQYF
TRBJ1-6 | TRBV7-2 | CASSYTGNSPLHF
TRBJ2-1 | TRBV5-1 | CASSLDGGSYNEQFF
TRBJ2-5 | TRBV9 | CASSVALNGIETQYF
TRBJ2-3 | TRBV7-9 | CASSLEVRTSSTDTQYF
TRBJ2-5 | TRBV4-3 | CASSQGSPGLAGGETQYF
TRBJ2-1 | TRBV5-6 | CASSLGTSGRAYNEQFF
TRBJ2-7 | TRBV29-1 | CSVEGGKGVDEQYF
TRBJ2-1 | TRBV9 | CASSPQVTPAGNNNEQFF
TRBJ2-5 | TRBV7-9 | CASSQGGGRETQYF
TRBJ2-7 | TRBV28 | CASSPTGRRYEQYF
TRBJ2-7 | TRBV11-1 | CASSRGDFEHEQYF
TRBJ1-6 | TRBV7-3 | CASSLPIPNRYNSPLHF
TRBJ2-7 | TRBV28 | CASSPPGTFHHSYEQYF